This passage covers 27 T cell receptor beta chains from one sample sequenced in a study of OX40 agonist ivuxolimab in advanced cancers. Measured with immunoSEQ multiplex PCR; TCRdb has only the in-frame clones, and not every one. The sample consists of roughly 43,000 clones, about 88% of them appearing once. The sample consisted of CD4+ or CD8+ T cells sorted from blood, taken in a trial of the OX40 agonist ivuxolimab. These receptors all stem from an adult with an advanced solid tumor such as melanoma, head and neck, liver or kidney cancer.

This clone was detected once. The rearrangement links TRBV7-3 to TRBJ2-1, with a possible D match to TRBD1 (6 bases). Trimming took 2 bases from V and 7 from J, leaving 9 bases between them. The germline CDR1 and CDR2 sequences are SGHTA and FQGTGA. There are 13 residues in the CDR3. CDR3 bases: TGTGCCAGCAGCTTAGGACAGCAGAATGAGCAGTTCTTC. Amino acids: CASSLGQQNEQFF.

V gene TRBV30 combines with J gene TRBJ2-7; 9 bases match TRBD1. Germline lookup yields CDR1 GTSNPN and CDR2 SVGIG (reference sequence). This CDR3 is built from 13 residues. CDR3 sequence: CALEGQGMYEQYF. The DNA of the CDR3 is TGTGCTTTGGAGGGACAGGGTATGTACGAGCAGTACTTC.

The chain carries TRBV9 and TRBJ2-1; possible D gene TRBD2, 5 bases. CDR3 length: 14 residues. Germline CDR1 reads SGDLS; CDR2 reads YYNGEE. Trimming pared 4 bases from V and 8 bases from J, leaving 16 bases between. DNA of the CDR3: TGTGCCAGCAGCCTCGGACTGAGGATGGATGAGCAGTTCTTC. This encodes CASSLGLRMDEQFF.

The V and J genes are TRBV7-2 and TRBJ2-1; a weak D match, TRBD1 (5 bases). The CDR3 sequence is 16 residues long. CDR1 SGHTA and CDR2 FQGNSA come from the germline V gene. V was shortened by 4 bases and J by 4 bases, with 17 bases between the two germline ends. This chain's CDR3 is CASSWSGVGAYNEQFF. In DNA, the CDR3 is TGTGCCAGCAGCTGGAGTGGAGTTGGGGCATACAATGAGCAGTTCTTC.

The chain has TRBV5-1 and TRBJ2-1; D possibly corresponds to TRBD2 (5 bases). The CDR3 runs to 13 residues. Per germline, CDR1 SGHRS and CDR2 YFSETQ. V shed 4 bases and J shed 7 bases, with 12 bases lying between them. The CDR3 bases are TGCGCCAGCAGCGTCGGCTGGAGGAATGAGCAGTTCTTC. Translated: CASSVGWRNEQFF.

Worth noting for this clone: A junction end diverges from the germline sequence, so it may reflect a read error. The chain links TRBV4-1 to TRBJ1-4; weak D call: TRBD1 (5 bases). Germline-derived CDR1 and CDR2 are MGHRA and YSYEKL. This CDR3 contains 15 residues. The DNA for the CDR3 is TGCGCCAGCACCCAAGGAGGGGTTGGATATGAAAAACTGTTTTTT. This sequence encodes CASTQGGVGYEKLFF.

This clone was observed a handful of times. The V gene is TRBV9, the J gene TRBJ2-2; D gene uncertain. CDR1 SGDLS and CDR2 YYNGEE come from the germline V gene. CDR3 length: 17 residues. The V gene lost 0 bases and the J gene lost 3 bases, with 15 bases spanning the gap. The CDR3 loop is CASSVEPPGYDTGELFF. In DNA form, the CDR3 reads TGTGCCAGCAGCGTAGAACCTCCGGGCTACGACACCGGGGAGCTGTTTTTT.

V gene TRBV29-1 combines with J gene TRBJ2-5, with D perhaps matching TRBD1 (5 bases). CDR1 and CDR2 (germline): SQVTM, ANQGSEA. CDR3 length: 12 amino acids. V lost 5 bases, J lost 2 bases, and 9 bases lay in between. CDR3 amino acids: CSVSSGQETQYF. The CDR3 DNA reads as TGCAGCGTTAGTTCAGGGCAAGAGACCCAGTACTTC.

The chain employs TRBV7-9 and TRBJ2-7; either TRBD1 or TRBD2 may supply D (5 bases each). This CDR3 spans 14 amino acids. Germline values: CDR1 SEHNR, CDR2 FQNEAQ (reference sequence). V lost 0 bases and J lost 3, with 9 bases in between. CDR3 region: CASSLAGVSYEQYF. For the CDR3, the DNA is TGTGCCAGCAGCTTAGCGGGGGTTAGCTACGAGCAGTACTTC.

The table lists this clone with a count of one. The chain is built from TRBV10-3 and TRBJ2-2, with a weak D call TRBD2 (6 bases). The length of the CDR3 is 16 residues. The V end lost 2 bases, the J end lost 13 bases, and 23 bases lay between the germline ends. Germline CDR1 reads ENHRY; CDR2 reads SYGVKD. The CDR3 reads CAISEPNTIPSRGLFF. CDR3 nucleotide sequence: TGTGCCATCAGTGAGCCGAATACGATCCCGTCGCGGGGGCTGTTTTTT.

The chain has TRBV7-9 and TRBJ2-7; 9 positions match TRBD1. CDR3 length: 16 residues. From germline, CDR1 is SEHNR and CDR2 FQNEAQ (reference sequence). The junction had 11 bases not matched to a gene; V was cut back by 5 bases and J by 3 bases. The CDR3 region is CASSVGTGIEYYEQYF. The DNA of the CDR3 is TGTGCCAGCAGCGTCGGGACAGGGATCGAGTACTACGAGCAGTACTTC.

The genes are TRBV4-3 and TRBJ2-7; 7 bases are a match to TRBD1. Trimming at V came to 0 bases and at J to 3 bases, leaving 5 bases not matched to a gene. Germline V gene lookup returns CDR1 LGHNA and CDR2 YSLEER. The CDR3 has 15 amino acids. CDR3 nucleotides: TGCGCCAGCAGCCAAGATGTGGGACAGAACTACGAGCAGTACTTC. This encodes CASSQDVGQNYEQYF.

The rearrangement uses TRBV19 and TRBJ1-5; D gene unclear. The CDR3 is made up of 14 amino acids. Germline values: CDR1 LNHDA, CDR2 SQIVND (reference sequence). V dropped 3 bases and J dropped 0 bases, with 6 bases sitting between them. The DNA of the CDR3 is TGTGCCAGTAGTATCGGCAATAGCAATCAGCCCCAGCATTTT. This codes for CASSIGNSNQPQHF.

The J gene is TRBJ2-1, the V gene TRBV9; no clear D. The germline V gene encodes CDR1 SGDLS and CDR2 YYNGEE. With 0 bases removed from V and 16 bases from J, the gap between germline ends came to 17 bases. The CDR3 has 13 residues. In DNA, the CDR3 is TGTGCCAGCAGCGTAGAGAAGGAGCCGAACCCCTTCTTC. This translates into CASSVEKEPNPFF.

This sequence joins TRBV10-1 and TRBJ2-3; D unresolved. This CDR3 is built from 14 residues. The ends were cut back, 4 bases at V and 0 bases at J, with 8 bases in the middle. Germline values: CDR1 WNHNN, CDR2 SYGVQD (reference sequence). For the CDR3, the DNA is TGCGCCAGCAGTGTAACTCCTAGCACAGATACGCAGTATTTT. Translated, it gives CASSVTPSTDTQYF.

This chain connects TRBV29-1 to TRBJ2-1; D gene unclear. Germline CDR1 and CDR2: SQVTM and ANQGSEA. Trimming removed 7 bases from V and 12 bases from J, with 19 bases in between. The CDR3 consists of 12 residues. The CDR3 protein is CSAVDPPSRQFF. The CDR3 DNA is TGCAGCGCCGTTGACCCCCCAAGTCGGCAGTTCTTC.

This clone was observed a handful of times. The CDR3 is CASSLYGGLYQETQYF. Here the CDR3 DNA reads TGCGCCAGCAGCTTGTATGGCGGACTGTACCAAGAGACCCAGTACTTC. The rearrangement links TRBV5-1 to TRBJ2-5, with TRBD2 as a possible D gene (5 bases). The V gene lost 1 base and the J gene lost 0 bases, with 13 bases spanning the gap. CDR1 is SGHRS, CDR2 YFSETQ, per germline. This CDR3 has 16 residues.

This clone was recorded once. CDR3 sequence: CASRRRGRGMEVYGYTF. In DNA form, the CDR3 reads TGTGCCAGCAGAAGAAGGGGAAGAGGGATGGAAGTCTATGGCTACACCTTC. V and J are TRBV28 and TRBJ1-2, with D tentatively TRBD1 (5 bases). The ends were cut back, 6 bases at V and 4 bases at J, with 24 bases in the middle. Germline V gives CDR1 MDHEN, CDR2 SYDVKM. The CDR3 is 17 residues long.

The J gene is TRBJ2-2, the V gene TRBV19; TRBD2 matches 7 bases. Germline CDR1 reads LNHDA; CDR2 reads SQIVND (reference sequence). The length of the CDR3 is 14 residues. Trimming took 2 bases from V and 4 from J; bases not matched to a gene: 1. CDR3 in amino acids: CASSISGTTGELFF. CDR3 nucleotide sequence: TGTGCCAGTAGTATAAGCGGGACCACCGGGGAGCTGTTTTTT.

The chain joins TRBV10-2 to TRBJ1-1; perhaps TRBD1 as D (6 bases). The CDR3 sequence is 10 residues long. Germline V gives CDR1 WSHSY, CDR2 SAAADI. Trimming removed 9 bases from V and 5 bases from J, with 7 bases in between. CDR3 in amino acids: CASGTTEAFF. For the CDR3, the DNA is TGCGCCAGTGGGACAACTGAAGCTTTCTTT.

The chain carries TRBV19 and TRBJ1-5; D might be TRBD1 (5 bases). Between the trimmed V and J ends, which lost 1 base and 0 bases, there was a span of 10 bases. The CDR3 spans 16 residues. Germline V gene sequence: CDR1 LNHDA, CDR2 SQIVND (reference sequence). CDR3 region: CASSIARQYSNQPQHF. The CDR3 region has the DNA TGTGCCAGTAGTATAGCGCGACAGTATAGCAATCAGCCCCAGCATTTT.

The chain combines TRBV11-2 with TRBJ1-2; D is uncertain. Germline V gene sequence: CDR1 SGHAT, CDR2 FQNNGV. CDR3 size: 14 residues. Trimming cost V 0 bases and J 6 bases, with 11 bases left between them. DNA of the CDR3: TGTGCCAGCAGCTTAGACTCACAAAGCCATGGCTACACCTTC. This encodes CASSLDSQSHGYTF.

J is TRBJ2-5 and V is TRBV5-1, with 10 positions matching TRBD2. The CDR3 sequence is 16 residues long. CDR1 SGHRS and CDR2 YFSETQ come from the germline V gene. V shed 0 bases, J shed 5 bases, and the junction held 7 bases outside the gene matches. In nucleotides, the CDR3 is TGCGCCAGCAGCTTGGAAACTAGCGGGGCGTGGGAGACCCAGTACTTC. Amino acid sequence: CASSLETSGAWETQYF.

This clone has more than one count but fewer than ten. This chain uses TRBV10-1 with TRBJ2-7, with TRBD1 as a possible D gene (5 bases). CDR3 size: 13 residues. The germline V gene encodes CDR1 WNHNN and CDR2 SYGVQD (reference sequence). Trimming took off 4 bases at V and 6 bases at J, with 13 bases between the two ends. As DNA, the CDR3 is TGCGCCAGCAGTGGGGGCGGATCCGGCGAGCAGTACTTC. This translates into CASSGGGSGEQYF.

This clone is classed as medium-sized. The genes are TRBV4-1 and TRBJ1-1; D remains ambiguous. CDR3 length equals 14 residues. The V and J ends lost 4 bases and 0 bases respectively, with 9 bases between them. CDR1 and CDR2 (germline): MGHRA, YSYEKL. The CDR3, as DNA: TGCGCCAGCAGCCTAGAGAGTATGAACACTGAAGCTTTCTTT. Encoded protein: CASSLESMNTEAFF.

The gene calls are TRBV9 and TRBJ2-3, with 8 nucleotides matching TRBD1. This CDR3 is built from 15 residues. The germline V gene encodes CDR1 SGDLS and CDR2 YYNGEE. Trimming removed 0 bases from V and 6 bases from J; junction bases left unmatched: 6. The CDR3 loop reads CASSVATGEADTQYF. CDR3 coding DNA: TGTGCCAGCAGCGTAGCGACAGGGGAGGCGGATACGCAGTATTTT.

J is TRBJ2-7 and V is TRBV4-1, with 7 bases aligning to TRBD1. Germline V gives CDR1 MGHRA, CDR2 YSYEKL. The V segment lost 1 base and the J segment 0 bases; nucleotides outside the gene matches: 15. The CDR3 is 19 residues long. CDR3 loop: CASSQVNPGTAFSSYEQYF. CDR3 DNA: TGCGCCAGCAGCCAAGTCAATCCAGGGACAGCGTTTTCCTCCTACGAGCAGTACTTC.